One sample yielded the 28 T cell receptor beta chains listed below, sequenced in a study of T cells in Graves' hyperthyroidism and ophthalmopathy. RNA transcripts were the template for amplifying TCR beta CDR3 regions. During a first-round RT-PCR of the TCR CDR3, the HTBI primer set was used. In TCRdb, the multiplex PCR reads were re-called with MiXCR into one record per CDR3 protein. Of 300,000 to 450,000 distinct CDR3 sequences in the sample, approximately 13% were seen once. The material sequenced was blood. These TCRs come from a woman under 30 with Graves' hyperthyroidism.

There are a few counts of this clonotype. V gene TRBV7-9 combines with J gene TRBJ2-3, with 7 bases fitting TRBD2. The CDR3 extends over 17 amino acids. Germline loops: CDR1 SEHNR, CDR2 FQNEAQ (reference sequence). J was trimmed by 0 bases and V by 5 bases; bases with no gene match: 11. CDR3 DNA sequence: TGTGCCAGCAGCCCCACCTGGTGGGGGGGGAGCACAGATACGCAGTATTTT. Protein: CASSPTWWGGSTDTQYF.

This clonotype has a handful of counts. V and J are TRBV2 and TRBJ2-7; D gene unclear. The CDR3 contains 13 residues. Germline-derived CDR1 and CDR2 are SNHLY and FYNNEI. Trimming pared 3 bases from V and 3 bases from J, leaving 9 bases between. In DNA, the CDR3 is TGTGCCAGCAGTGACCAGGCGAACTACGAGCAGTACTTC. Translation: CASSDQANYEQYF.

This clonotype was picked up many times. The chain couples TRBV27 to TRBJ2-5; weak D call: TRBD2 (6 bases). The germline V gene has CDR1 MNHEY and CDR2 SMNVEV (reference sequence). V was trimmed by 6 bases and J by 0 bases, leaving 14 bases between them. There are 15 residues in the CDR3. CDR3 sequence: CASRDGGYYQETQYF. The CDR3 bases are TGTGCCAGCAGAGACGGAGGGTACTACCAAGAGACCCAGTACTTC.

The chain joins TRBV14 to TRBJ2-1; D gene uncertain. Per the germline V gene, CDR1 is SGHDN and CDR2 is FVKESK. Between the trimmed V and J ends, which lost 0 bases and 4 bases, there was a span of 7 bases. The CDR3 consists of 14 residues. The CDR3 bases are TGTGCCAGCAGCCAAGAGTATCGGTACAATGAGCAGTTCTTC. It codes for CASSQEYRYNEQFF.

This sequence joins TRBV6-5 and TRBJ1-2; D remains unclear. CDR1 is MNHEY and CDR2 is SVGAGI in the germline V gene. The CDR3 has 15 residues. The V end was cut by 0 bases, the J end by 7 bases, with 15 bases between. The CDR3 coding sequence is TGTGCCAGCAGTTACTCCGGCAGGCTAGGGAGTGGCTACACCTTC. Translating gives CASSYSGRLGSGYTF.

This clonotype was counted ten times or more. CDR3 in DNA: TGTGCCAGCAGTGCCGGGACTAGCGGGGGGGTCTGGGGGACCCAGTACTTC. Translating it yields CASSAGTSGGVWGTQYF. V is TRBV12-3 or TRBV12-4 and J is TRBJ2-5; 16 nucleotides agree with TRBD2. The J segment lost 7 bases and the V segment lost 5 bases, leaving 10 bases of the junction unmatched. This CDR3 comprises 17 residues.

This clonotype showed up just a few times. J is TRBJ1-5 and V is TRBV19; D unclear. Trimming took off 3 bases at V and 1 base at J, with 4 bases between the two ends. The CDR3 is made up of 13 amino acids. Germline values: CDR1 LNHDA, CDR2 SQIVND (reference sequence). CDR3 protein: CASSMDSNQPQHF. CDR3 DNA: TGTGCCAGTAGTATGGACAGCAATCAGCCCCAGCATTTT.

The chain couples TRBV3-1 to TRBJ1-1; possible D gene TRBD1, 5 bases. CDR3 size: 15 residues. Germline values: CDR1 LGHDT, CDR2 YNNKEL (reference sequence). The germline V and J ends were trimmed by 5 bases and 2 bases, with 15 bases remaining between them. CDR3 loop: CASSGQGLRNTEAFF. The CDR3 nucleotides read TGTGCCAGCAGCGGCCAGGGCCTCCGTAACACTGAAGCTTTCTTT.

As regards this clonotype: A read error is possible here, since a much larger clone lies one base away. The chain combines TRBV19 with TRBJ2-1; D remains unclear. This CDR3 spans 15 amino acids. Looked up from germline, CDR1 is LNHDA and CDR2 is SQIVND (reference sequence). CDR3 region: CASSIGGSSHNEQFF. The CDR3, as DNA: TGTGCCAGTAGTATAGGGGGAAGCTCCCACAATGAGCAGTTCTTC.

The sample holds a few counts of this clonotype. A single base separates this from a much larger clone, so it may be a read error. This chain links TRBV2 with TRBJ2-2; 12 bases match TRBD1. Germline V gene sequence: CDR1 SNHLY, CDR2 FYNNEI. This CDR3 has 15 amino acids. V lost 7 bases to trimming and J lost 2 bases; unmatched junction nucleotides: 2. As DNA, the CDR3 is TGTGCCAGCAACGGGACAGGGGGCAACACCGGGGAGCTGTTTTTT. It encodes CASNGTGGNTGELFF.

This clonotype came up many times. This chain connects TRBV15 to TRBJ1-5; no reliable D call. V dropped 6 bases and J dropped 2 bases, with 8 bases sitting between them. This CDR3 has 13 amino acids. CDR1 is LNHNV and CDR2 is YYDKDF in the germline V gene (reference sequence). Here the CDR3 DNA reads TGTGCCACCAGGCGAGGAGGCAATCAGCCCCAGCATTTT. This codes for CATRRGGNQPQHF.

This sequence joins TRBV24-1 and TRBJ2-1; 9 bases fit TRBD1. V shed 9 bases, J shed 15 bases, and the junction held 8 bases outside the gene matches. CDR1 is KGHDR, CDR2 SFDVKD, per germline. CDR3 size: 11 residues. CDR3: CATYGQGTGFF. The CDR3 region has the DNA TGTGCCACCTATGGACAGGGGACAGGGTTCTTC.

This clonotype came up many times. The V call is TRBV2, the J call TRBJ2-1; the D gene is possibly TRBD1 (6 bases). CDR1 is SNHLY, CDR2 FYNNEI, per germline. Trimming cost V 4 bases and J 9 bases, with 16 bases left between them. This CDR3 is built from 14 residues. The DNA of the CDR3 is TGTGCCAGCAGTGTGACAGAGGGGGAATTTGAGCAGTTCTTC. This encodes CASSVTEGEFEQFF.

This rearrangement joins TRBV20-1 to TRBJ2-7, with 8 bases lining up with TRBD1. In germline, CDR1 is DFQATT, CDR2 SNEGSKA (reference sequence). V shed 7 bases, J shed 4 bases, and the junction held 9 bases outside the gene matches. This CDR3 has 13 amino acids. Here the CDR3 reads CSGPGQEWYEQYF. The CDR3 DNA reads TGCAGTGGGCCGGGACAGGAATGGTACGAGCAGTACTTC.

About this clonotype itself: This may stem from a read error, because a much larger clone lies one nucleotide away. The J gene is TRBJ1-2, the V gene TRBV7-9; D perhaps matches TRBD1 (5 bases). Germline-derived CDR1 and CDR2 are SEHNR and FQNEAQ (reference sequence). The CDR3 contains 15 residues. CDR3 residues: CVSSLDQGNNYGYTF. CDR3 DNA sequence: TGTGTCAGCAGCTTAGATCAGGGTAATAACTATGGCTACACCTTC.

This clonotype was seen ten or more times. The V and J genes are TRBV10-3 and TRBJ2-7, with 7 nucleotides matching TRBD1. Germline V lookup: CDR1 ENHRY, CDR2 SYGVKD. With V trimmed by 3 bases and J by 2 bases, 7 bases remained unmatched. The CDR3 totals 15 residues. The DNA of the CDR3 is TGTGCCATCAGTGACGGGACAGTCCAGACCTACGAGCAGTACTTC. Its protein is CAISDGTVQTYEQYF.

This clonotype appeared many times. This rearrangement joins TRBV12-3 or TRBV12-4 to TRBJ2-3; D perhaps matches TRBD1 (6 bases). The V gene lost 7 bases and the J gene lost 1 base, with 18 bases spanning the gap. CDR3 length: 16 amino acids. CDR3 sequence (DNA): TGTGCCAGCAAAGAAGGGGGTAGGTTGGGCACAGATACGCAGTATTTT. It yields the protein CASKEGGRLGTDTQYF.

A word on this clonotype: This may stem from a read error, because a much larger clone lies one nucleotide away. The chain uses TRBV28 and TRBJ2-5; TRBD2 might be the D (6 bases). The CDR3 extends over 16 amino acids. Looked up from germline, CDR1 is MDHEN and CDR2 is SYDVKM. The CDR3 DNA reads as TGTGCCAGCAGTTATGGGTTGATTGGAGGGCAAGAGACCCAGCACTTC. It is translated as CASSYGLIGGQETQHF.

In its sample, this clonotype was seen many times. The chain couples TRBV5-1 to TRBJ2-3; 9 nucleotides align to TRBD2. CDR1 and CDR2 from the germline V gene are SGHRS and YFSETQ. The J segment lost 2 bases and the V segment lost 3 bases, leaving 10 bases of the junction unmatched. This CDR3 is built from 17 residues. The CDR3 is CASSSPQAGGHTDTQYF. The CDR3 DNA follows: TGCGCCAGCAGCTCCCCCCAAGCGGGAGGCCACACAGATACGCAGTATTTT. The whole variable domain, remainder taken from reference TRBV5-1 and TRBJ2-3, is KAGVTQTPRYLIKTRGQQVTLSCSPISGHRSVSWYQQTPGQGLQFLFEYFSETQRNKGNFPGRFSGRQFSNSRSEMNVSTLELGDSALYLCASSSPQAGGHTDTQYFGPGTRLTVL.

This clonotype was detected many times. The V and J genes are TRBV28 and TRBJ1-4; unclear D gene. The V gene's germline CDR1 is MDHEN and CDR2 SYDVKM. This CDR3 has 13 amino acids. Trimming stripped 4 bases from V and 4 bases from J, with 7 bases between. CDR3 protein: CASSSGVNEKLFF. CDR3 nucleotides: TGTGCCAGCAGTTCCGGCGTTAATGAAAAACTGTTTTTT.

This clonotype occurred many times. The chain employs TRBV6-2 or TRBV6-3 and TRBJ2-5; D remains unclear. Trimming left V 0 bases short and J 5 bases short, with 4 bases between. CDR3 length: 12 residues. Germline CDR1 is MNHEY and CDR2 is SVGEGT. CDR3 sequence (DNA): TGTGCCAGCAGTTACTCGTGGGAGACCCAGTACTTC. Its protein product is CASSYSWETQYF.

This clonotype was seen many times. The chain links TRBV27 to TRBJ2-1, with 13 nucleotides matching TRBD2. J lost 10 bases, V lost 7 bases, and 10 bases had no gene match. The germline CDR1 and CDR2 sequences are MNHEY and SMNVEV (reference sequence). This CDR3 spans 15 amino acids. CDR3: CASTQLAGGPGEQFF. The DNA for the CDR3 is TGTGCCAGCACCCAACTAGCGGGAGGGCCGGGGGAGCAGTTCTTC.

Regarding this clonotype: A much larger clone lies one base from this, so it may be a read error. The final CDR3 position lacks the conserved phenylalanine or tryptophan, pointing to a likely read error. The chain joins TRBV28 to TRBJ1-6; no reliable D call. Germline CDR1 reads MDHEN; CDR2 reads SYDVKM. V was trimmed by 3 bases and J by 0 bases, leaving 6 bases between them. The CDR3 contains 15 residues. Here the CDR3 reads CASSLDNSYNSPLHS. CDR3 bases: TGTGCCAGCAGTTTGGATAACTCCTATAATTCACCCCTCCACTCT.

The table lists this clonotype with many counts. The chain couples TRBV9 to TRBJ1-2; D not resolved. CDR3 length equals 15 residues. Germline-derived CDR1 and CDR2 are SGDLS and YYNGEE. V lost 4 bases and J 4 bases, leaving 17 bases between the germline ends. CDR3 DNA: TGTGCCAGCAGCCCCCCGGACGGGTACTTCTATGGCTACACCTTC. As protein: CASSPPDGYFYGYTF. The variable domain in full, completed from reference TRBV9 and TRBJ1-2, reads DSGVTQTPKHLITATGQRVTLRCSPRSGDLSVYWYQQSLDQGLQFLIQYYNGEERAKGNILERFSAQQFPDLHSELNLSSLELGDSALYFCASSPPDGYFYGYTFGSGTRLTVV.

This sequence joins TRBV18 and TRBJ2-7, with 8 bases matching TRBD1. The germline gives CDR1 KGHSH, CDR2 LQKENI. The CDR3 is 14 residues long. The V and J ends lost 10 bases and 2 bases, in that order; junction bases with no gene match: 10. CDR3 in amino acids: CATRSTGVPYEQYF. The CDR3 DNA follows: TGTGCCACCCGATCGACAGGGGTTCCCTACGAGCAGTACTTC.

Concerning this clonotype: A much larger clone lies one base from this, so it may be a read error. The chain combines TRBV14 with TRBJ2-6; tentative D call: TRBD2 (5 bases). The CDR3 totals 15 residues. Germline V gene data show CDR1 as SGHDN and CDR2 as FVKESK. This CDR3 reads CATSQGGSGANVLTF. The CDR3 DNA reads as TGTGCCACCAGCCAAGGAGGATCTGGGGCCAACGTCCTGACTTTC.

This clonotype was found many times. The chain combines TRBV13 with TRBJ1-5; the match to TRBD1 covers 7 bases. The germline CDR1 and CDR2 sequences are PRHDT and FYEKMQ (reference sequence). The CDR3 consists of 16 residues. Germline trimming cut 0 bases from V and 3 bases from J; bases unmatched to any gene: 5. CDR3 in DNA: TGTGCCAGCAGCTTAGGAGGGACAGCCTCCAATCAGCCCCAGCATTTT. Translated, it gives CASSLGGTASNQPQHF. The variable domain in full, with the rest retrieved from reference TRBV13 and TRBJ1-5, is AAGVIQSPRHLIKEKRETATLKCYPIPRHDTVYWYQQGPGQDPQFLISFYEKMQSDKGSIPDRFSAQQFSDYHSELNMSSLELGDSALYFCASSLGGTASNQPQHFGDGTRLSIL.

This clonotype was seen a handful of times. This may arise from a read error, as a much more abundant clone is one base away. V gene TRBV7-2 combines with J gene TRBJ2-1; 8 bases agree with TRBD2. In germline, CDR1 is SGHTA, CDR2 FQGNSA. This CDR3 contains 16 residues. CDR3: CVSSFPPGLGYNEQFF. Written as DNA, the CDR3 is TGTGTCAGCAGCTTCCCTCCGGGACTAGGATACAATGAGCAGTTCTTC.